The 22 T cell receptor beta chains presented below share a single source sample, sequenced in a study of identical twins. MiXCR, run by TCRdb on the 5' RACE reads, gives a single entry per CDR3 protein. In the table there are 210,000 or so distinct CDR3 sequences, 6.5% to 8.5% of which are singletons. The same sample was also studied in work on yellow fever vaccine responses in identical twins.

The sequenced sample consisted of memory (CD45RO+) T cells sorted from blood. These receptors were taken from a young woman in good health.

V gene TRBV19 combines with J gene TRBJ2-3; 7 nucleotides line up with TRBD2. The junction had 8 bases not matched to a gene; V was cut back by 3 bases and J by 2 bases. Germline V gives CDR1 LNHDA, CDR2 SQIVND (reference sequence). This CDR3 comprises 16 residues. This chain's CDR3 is CASSIWDSGLTDTQYF. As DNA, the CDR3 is TGTGCCAGTAGTATTTGGGATAGCGGGCTCACAGATACGCAGTATTTT.

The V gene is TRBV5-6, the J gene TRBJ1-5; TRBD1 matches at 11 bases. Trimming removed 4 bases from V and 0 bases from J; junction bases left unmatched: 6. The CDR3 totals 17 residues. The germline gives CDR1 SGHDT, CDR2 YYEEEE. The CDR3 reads CASSVGTGGNSNQPQHF. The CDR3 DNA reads TGTGCCAGCAGCGTCGGGACAGGGGGTAATAGCAATCAGCCCCAGCATTTT.

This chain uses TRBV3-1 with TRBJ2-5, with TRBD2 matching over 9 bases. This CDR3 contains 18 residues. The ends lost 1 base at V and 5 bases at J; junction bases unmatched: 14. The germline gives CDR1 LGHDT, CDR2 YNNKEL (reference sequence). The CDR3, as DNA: TGTGCCAGCAGCCAAGTGGCGGGAGGGCCAACAGGTTACGAGACCCAGTACTTC. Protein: CASSQVAGGPTGYETQYF.

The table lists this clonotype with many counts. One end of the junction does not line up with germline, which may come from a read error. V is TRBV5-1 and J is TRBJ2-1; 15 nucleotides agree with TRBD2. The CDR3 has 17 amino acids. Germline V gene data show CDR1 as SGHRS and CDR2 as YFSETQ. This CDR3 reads CASSSGLAGGSNNEQFF. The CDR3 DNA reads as TGCGCCAGCAGCTCGGGACTAGCGGGGGGCTCCAACAATGAGCAGTTCTTC.

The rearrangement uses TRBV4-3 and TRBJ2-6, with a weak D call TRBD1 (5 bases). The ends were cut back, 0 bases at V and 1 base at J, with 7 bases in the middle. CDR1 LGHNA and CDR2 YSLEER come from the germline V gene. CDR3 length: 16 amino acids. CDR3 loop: CASSQETASGANVLTF. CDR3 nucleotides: TGCGCCAGCAGCCAAGAGACAGCTTCTGGGGCCAACGTCCTGACTTTC.

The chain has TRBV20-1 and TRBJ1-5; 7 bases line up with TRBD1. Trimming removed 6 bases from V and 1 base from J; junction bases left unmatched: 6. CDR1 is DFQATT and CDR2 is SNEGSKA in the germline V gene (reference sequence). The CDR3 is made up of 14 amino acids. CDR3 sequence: CSAPGQKSNQPQHF. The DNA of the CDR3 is TGCAGTGCCCCGGGACAGAAGAGCAATCAGCCCCAGCATTTT.

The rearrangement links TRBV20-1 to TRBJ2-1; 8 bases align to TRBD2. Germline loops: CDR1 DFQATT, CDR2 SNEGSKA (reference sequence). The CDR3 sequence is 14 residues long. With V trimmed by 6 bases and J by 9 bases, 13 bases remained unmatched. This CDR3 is CSAMPGLGASEQFF. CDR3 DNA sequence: TGCAGTGCCATGCCGGGACTAGGGGCGTCTGAGCAGTTCTTC.

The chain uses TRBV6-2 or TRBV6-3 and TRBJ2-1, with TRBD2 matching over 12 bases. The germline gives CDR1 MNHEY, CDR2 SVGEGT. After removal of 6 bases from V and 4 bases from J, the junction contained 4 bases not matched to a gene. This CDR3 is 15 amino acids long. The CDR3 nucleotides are TGTGCCAGCAGCCATGGACTAGCGGGGTACAATGAGCAGTTCTTC. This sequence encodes CASSHGLAGYNEQFF.

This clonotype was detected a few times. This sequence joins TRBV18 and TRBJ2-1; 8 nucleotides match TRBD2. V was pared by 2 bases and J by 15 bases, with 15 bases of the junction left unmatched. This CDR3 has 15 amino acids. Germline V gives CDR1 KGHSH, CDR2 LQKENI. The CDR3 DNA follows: TGTGCCAGCTCACCAGGCAGCGGGAGAGATCCGGGCGGGTTCTTC. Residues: CASSPGSGRDPGGFF.

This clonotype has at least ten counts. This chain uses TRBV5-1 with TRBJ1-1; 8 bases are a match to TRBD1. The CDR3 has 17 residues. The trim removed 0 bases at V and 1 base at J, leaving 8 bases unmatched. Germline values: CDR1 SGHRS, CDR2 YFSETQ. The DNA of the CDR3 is TGCGCCAGCAGCTTGGCGGGGACAGGCTACTCGAACACTGAAGCTTTCTTT. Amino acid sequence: CASSLAGTGYSNTEAFF.

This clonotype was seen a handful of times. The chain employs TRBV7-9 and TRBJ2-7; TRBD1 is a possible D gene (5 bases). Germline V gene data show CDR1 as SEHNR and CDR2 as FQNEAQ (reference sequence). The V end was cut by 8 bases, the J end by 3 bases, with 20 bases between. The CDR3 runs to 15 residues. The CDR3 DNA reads TGTGCCAGCTCATCATCCCGAGACGGACACTACGAGCAGTACTTC. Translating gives CASSSSRDGHYEQYF.

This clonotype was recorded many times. CDR3 in amino acids: CSVLTPHDKTAKNIQYF. DNA of the CDR3: TGCAGCGTTCTTACTCCTCATGACAAGACAGCCAAAAACATTCAGTACTTC. This chain links TRBV29-1 with TRBJ2-4; D call uncertain. This CDR3 is built from 17 residues. Germline V CDR1 and CDR2: SQVTM, ANQGSEA. Trimming took 5 bases from V and 0 from J, leaving 20 bases between them.

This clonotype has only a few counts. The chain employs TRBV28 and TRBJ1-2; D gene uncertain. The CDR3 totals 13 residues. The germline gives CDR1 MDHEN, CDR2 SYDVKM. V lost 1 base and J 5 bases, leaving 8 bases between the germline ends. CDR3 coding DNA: TGTGCCAGCAGTTTATTTTCTGATTATGGCTACACCTTC. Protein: CASSLFSDYGYTF.

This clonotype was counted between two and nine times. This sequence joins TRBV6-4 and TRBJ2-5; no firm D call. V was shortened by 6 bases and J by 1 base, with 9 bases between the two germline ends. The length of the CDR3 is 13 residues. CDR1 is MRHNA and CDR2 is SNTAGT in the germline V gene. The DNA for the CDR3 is TGTGCCAGCAGCCCGGCACCCCAAGAGACCCAGTACTTC. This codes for CASSPAPQETQYF.

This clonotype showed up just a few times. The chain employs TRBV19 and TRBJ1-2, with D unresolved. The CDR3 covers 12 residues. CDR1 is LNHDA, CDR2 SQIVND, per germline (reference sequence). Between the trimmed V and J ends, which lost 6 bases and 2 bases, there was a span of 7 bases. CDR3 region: CASRRQNYGYTF. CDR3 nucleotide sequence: TGTGCCAGTAGACGGCAGAACTATGGCTACACCTTC.

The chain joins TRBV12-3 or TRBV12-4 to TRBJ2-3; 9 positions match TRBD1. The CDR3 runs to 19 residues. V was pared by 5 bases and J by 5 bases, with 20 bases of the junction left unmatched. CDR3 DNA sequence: TGTGCCAGCAGTCCCGGGACAGGGTACCAGCGGAAGGGGGTAGATACGCAGTATTTT. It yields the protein CASSPGTGYQRKGVDTQYF.

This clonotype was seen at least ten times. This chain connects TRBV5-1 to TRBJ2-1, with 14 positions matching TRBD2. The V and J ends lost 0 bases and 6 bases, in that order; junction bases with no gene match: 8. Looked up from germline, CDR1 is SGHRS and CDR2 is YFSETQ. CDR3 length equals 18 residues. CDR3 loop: CASSLVGGLAGGSNEQFF. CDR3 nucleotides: TGCGCCAGCAGCTTGGTAGGTGGACTAGCGGGGGGAAGCAATGAGCAGTTCTTC.

CDR3 loop: CATHPGQILNSPLHF. Here the CDR3 DNA reads TGTGCCACCCACCCGGGACAGATACTTAATTCACCCCTCCACTTT. This sequence joins TRBV28 and TRBJ1-6; TRBD1 aligns across 7 bases. Germline V CDR1 and CDR2: MDHEN, SYDVKM. With 10 bases clipped from V and 6 bases from J, the junction kept 12 bases outside the gene matches. This CDR3 comprises 15 residues.

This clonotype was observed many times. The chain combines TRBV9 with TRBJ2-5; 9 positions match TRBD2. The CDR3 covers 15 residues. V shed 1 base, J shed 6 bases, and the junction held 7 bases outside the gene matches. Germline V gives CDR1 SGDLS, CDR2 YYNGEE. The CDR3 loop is CASSVSAAGGQTQYF. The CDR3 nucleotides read TGTGCCAGCAGCGTATCGGCTGCGGGAGGGCAGACCCAGTACTTC.

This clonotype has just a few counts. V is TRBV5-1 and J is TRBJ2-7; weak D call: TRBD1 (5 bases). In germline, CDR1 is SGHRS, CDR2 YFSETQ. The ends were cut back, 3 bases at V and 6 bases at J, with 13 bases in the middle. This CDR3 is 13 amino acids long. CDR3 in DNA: TGCGCCAGCAGCTGGGAAGGGGTGGTCGAGCAGTACTTC. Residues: CASSWEGVVEQYF.

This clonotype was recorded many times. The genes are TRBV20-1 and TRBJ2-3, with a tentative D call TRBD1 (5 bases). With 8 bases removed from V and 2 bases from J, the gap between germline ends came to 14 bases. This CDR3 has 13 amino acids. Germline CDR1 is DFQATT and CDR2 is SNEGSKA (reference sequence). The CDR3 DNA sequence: TGCAGTTCAAAAGGGGCCTCCACAGATACGCAGTATTTT. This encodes CSSKGASTDTQYF.

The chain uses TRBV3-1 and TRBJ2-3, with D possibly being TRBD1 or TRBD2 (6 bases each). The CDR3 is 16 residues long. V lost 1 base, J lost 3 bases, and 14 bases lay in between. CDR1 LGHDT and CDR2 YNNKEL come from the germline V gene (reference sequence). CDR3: CASSQVSGAGTDTQYF. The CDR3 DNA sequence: TGTGCCAGCAGCCAAGTTTCGGGGGCGGGAACAGATACGCAGTATTTT.